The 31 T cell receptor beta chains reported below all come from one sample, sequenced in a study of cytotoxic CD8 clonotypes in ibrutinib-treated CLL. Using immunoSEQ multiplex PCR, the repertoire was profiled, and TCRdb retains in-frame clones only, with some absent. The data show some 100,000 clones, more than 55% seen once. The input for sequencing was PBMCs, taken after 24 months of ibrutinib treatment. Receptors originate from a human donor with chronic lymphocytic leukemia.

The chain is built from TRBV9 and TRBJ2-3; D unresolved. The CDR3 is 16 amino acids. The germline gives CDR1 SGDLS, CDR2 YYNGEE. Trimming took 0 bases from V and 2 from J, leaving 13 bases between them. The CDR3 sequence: CASSVEVLINTDTQYF. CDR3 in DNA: TGTGCCAGCAGCGTAGAAGTCCTGATTAACACAGATACGCAGTATTTT.

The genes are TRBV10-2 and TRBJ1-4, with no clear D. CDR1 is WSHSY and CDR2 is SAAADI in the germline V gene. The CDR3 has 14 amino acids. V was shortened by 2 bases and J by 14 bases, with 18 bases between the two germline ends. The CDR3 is CASSEALDPADLFF. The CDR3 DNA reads TGCGCCAGCAGTGAGGCACTGGACCCCGCTGATCTGTTTTTT.

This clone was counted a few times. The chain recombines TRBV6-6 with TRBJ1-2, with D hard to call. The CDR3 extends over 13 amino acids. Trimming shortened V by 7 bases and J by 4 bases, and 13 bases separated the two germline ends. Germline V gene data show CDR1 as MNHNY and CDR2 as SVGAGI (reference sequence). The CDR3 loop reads CASTKDGGYGYTF. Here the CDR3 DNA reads TGTGCCAGCACAAAAGACGGCGGCTATGGCTACACCTTC.

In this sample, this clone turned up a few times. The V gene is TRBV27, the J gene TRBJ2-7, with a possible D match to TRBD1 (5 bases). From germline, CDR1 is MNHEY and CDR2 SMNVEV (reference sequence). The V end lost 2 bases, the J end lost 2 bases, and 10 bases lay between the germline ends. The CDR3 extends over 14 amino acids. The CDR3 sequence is CASSLSQGPYEQYF. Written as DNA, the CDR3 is TGTGCCAGCAGTTTAAGTCAGGGTCCCTACGAGCAGTACTTC.

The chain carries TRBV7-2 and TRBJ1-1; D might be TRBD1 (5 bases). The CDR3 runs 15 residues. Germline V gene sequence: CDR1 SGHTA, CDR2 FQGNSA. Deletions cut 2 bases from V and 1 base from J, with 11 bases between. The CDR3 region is CASSLSPTANTEAFF. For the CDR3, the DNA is TGTGCCAGCAGCTTATCACCGACAGCGAACACTGAAGCTTTCTTT.

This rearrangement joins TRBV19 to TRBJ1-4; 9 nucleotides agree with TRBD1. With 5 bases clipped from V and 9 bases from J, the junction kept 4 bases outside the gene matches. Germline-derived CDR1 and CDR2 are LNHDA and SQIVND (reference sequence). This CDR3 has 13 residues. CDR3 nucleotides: TGTGCCAGTAGTGGGACAGGGATTAAAAAACTGTTTTTT. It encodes CASSGTGIKKLFF.

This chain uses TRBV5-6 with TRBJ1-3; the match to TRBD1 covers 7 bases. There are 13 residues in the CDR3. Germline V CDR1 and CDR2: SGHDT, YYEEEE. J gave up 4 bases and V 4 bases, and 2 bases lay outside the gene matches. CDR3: CASSPDRGNTIYF. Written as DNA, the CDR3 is TGTGCCAGCAGCCCGGACAGGGGAAACACCATATATTTT.

CDR3 sequence: CASSLAGQGRPYEQYF. CDR3 nucleotide sequence: TGTGCCAGCAGCTTGGCGGGACAGGGTCGTCCCTACGAGCAGTACTTC. The V gene is TRBV7-2, the J gene TRBJ2-7; 9 bases are a match to TRBD1. V lost 3 bases to trimming and J lost 2 bases; unmatched junction nucleotides: 8. The CDR3 is 16 amino acids. Per the germline V gene, CDR1 is SGHTA and CDR2 is FQGNSA.

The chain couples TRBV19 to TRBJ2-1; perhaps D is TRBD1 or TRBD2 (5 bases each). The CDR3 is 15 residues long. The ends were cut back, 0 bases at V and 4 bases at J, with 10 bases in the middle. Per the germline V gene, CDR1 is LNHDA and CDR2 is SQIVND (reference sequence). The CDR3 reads CASSIDGTGYNEQFF. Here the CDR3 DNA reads TGTGCCAGTAGTATAGACGGGACGGGATACAATGAGCAGTTCTTC. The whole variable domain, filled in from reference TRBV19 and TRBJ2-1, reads DGGITQSPKYLFRKEGQNVTLSCEQNLNHDAMYWYRQDPGQGLRLIYYSQIVNDFQKGDIAEGYSVSREKKESFPLTVTSAQKNPTAFYLCASSIDGTGYNEQFFGPGTRLTVL.

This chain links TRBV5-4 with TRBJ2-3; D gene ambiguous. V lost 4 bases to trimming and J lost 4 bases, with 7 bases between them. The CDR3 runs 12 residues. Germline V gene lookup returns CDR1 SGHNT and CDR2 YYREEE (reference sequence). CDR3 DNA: TGTGCCAGCAGCCCCTCCCCAGATACGCAGTATTTT. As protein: CASSPSPDTQYF.

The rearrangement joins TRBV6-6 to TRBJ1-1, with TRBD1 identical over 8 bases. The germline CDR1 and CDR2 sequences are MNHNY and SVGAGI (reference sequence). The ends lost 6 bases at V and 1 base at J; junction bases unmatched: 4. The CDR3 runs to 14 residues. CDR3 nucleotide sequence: TGTGCCAGCAGGGGAGGACAGGGGAACACTGAAGCTTTCTTT. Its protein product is CASRGGQGNTEAFF.

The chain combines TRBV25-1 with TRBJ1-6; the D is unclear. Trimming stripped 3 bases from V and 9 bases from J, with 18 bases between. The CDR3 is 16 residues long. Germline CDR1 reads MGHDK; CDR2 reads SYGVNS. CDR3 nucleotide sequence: TGTGCCAGCAGTGAGACTTATAAAGGAGGTGGTTCACCCCTCCACTTT. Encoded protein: CASSETYKGGGSPLHF.

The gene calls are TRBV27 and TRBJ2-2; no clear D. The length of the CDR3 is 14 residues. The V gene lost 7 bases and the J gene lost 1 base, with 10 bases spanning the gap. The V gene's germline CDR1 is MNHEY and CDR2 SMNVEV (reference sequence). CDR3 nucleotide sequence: TGTGCCAGCATGAGACGACAGAACACCGGGGAGCTGTTTTTT. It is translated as CASMRRQNTGELFF.

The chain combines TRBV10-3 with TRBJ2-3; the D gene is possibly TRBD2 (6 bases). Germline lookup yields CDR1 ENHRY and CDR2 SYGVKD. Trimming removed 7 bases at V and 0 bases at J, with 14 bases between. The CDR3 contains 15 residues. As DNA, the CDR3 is TGTGCCATCACCAACGCGGGGAGGAGCACAGATACGCAGTATTTT. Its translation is CAITNAGRSTDTQYF.

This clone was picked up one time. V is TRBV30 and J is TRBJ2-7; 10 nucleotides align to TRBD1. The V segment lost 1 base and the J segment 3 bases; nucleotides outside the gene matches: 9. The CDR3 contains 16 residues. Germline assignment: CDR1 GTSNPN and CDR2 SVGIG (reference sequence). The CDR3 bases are TGTGCCTGGAGTGCTAGCAGACAGGGGGCAGTCTACGAGCAGTACTTC. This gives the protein CAWSASRQGAVYEQYF.

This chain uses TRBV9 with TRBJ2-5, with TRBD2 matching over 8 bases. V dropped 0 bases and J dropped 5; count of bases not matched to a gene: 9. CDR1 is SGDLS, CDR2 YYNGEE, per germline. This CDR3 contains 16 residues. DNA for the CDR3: TGTGCCAGCAGCGTAGCTACGGGACTAGGGAGTGAGACCCAGTACTTC. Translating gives CASSVATGLGSETQYF. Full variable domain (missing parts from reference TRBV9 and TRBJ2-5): DSGVTQTPKHLITATGQRVTLRCSPRSGDLSVYWYQQSLDQGLQFLIQYYNGEERAKGNILERFSAQQFPDLHSELNLSSLELGDSALYFCASSVATGLGSETQYFGPGTRLLVL.

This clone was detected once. The CDR3 DNA is TGTGCCAGCAGTCCCGGGTATAAACAGTACTTC. It translates to CASSPGYKQYF. This chain joins TRBV25-1 and TRBJ2-7; no clear D gene. The CDR3 runs 11 residues. CDR1 and CDR2 from the germline V gene are MGHDK and SYGVNS. V lost 5 bases and J lost 10, with 12 bases in between.

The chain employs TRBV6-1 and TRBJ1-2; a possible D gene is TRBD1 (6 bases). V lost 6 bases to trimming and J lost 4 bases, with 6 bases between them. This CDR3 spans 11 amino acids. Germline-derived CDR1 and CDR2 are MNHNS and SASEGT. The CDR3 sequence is CASRDSYGYTF. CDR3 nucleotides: TGTGCCAGCAGGGACAGCTATGGCTACACCTTC.

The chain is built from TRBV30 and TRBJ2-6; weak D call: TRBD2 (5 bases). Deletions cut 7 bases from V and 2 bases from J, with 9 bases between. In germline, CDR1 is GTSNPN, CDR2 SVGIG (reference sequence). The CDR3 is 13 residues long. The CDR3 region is CASPGAGANVLTF. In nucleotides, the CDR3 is TGTGCCTCCCCCGGGGCTGGGGCCAACGTCCTGACTTTC.

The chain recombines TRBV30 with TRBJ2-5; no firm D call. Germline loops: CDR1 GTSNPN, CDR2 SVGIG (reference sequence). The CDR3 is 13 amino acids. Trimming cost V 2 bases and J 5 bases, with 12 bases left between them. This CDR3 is CAWSTSRRETQYF. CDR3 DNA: TGTGCCTGGAGTACATCTAGAAGGGAGACCCAGTACTTC.

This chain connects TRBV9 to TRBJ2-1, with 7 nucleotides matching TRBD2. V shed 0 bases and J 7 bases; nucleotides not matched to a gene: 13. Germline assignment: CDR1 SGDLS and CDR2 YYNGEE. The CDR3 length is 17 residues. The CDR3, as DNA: TGTGCCAGCAGCGTAGCTGGCGGGGGAGCGTTTAGGAATGAGCAGTTCTTC. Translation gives CASSVAGGGAFRNEQFF. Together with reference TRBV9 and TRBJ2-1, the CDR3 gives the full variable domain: DSGVTQTPKHLITATGQRVTLRCSPRSGDLSVYWYQQSLDQGLQFLIQYYNGEERAKGNILERFSAQQFPDLHSELNLSSLELGDSALYFCASSVAGGGAFRNEQFFGPGTRLTVL.

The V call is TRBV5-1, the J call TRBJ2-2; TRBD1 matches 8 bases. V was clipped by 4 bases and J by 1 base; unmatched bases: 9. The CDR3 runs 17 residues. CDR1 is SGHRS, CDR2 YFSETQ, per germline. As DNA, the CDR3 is TGCGCCAGCAGCGATCCTCGACAGGGGCAGAACACCGGGGAGCTGTTTTTT. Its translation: CASSDPRQGQNTGELFF. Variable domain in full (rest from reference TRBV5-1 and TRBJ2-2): KAGVTQTPRYLIKTRGQQVTLSCSPISGHRSVSWYQQTPGQGLQFLFEYFSETQRNKGNFPGRFSGRQFSNSRSEMNVSTLELGDSALYLCASSDPRQGQNTGELFFGEGSRLTVL.

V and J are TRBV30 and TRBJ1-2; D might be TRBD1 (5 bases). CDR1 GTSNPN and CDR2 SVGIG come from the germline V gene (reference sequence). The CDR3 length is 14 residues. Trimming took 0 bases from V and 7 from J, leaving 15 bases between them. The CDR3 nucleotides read TGTGCCTGGAGTGTACAGGTCGTGGTCGGTGGCTACACCTTC. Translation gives CAWSVQVVVGGYTF.

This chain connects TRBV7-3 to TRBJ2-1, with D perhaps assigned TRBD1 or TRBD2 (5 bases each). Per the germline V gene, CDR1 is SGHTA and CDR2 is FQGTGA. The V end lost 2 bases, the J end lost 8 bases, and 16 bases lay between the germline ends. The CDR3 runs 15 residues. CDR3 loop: CASSLQGSRGDEQFF. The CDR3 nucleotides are TGTGCCAGCAGCTTACAAGGCTCTCGGGGCGATGAGCAGTTCTTC.

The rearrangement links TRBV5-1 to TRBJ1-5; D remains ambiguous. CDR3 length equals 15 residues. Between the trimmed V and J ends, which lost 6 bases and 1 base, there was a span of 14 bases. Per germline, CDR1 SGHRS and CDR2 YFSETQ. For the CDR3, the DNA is TGCGCCAGCACCCGATCTGGGGTCAGCAATCAGCCCCAGCATTTT. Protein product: CASTRSGVSNQPQHF.

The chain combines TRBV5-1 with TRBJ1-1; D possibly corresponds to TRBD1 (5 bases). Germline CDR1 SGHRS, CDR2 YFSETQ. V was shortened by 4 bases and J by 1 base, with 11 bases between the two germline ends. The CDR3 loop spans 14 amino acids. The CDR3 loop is CASSPQGENTEAFF. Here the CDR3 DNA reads TGCGCCAGCAGCCCTCAGGGAGAGAACACTGAAGCTTTCTTT.

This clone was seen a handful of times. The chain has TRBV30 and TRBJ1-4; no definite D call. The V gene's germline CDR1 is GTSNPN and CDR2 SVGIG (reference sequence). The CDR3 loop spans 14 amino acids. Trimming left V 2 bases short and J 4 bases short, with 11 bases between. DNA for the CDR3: TGTGCCTGGAGTAGAGTTCCAAATAATGAAAAACTGTTTTTT. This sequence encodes CAWSRVPNNEKLFF.

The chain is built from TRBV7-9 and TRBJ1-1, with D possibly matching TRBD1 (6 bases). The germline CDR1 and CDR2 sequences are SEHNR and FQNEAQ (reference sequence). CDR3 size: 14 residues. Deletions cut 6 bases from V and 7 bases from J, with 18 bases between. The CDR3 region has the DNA TGTGCCAGCAGTCCACTCGCCGGGACAAGTGAAGCTTTCTTT. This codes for CASSPLAGTSEAFF.

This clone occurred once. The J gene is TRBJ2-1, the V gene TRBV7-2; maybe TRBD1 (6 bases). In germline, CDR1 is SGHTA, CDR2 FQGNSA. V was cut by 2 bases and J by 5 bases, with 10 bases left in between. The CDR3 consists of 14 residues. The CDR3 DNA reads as TGTGCCAGCAGCTTAAGACAGGACCACAATGAGCAGTTCTTC. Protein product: CASSLRQDHNEQFF. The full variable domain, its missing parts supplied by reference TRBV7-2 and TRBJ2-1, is GAGVSQSPSNKVTEKGKDVELRCDPISGHTALYWYRQSLGQGLEFLIYFQGNSAPDKSGLPSDRFSAERTGGSVSTLTIQRTQQEDSAVYLCASSLRQDHNEQFFGPGTRLTVL.

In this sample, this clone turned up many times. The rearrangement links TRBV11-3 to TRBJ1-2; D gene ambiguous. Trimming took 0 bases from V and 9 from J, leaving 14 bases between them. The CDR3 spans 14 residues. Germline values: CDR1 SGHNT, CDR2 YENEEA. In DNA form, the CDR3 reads TGTGCCAGCAGCTTAGATACGCGGGAAGACAGCTACACCTTC. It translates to CASSLDTREDSYTF.

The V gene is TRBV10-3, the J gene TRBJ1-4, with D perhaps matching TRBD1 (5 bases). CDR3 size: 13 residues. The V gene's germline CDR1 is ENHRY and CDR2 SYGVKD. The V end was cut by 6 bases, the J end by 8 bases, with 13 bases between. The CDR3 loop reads CAIRGERGEKLFF. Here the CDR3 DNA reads TGTGCCATCAGGGGGGAAAGAGGCGAAAAACTGTTTTTT.